These 29 T cell receptor beta chains were sequenced from one sample in a study of T cells in women clearing cervical HPV infection. The method was immunoSEQ multiplex PCR; TCRdb's version includes in-frame clones alone and lacks a portion of them. The data include 20,000 to 25,000 clones; the top ten clones carry approximately 2.4%. The material sequenced was blood buffy coat. The receptors stem from a woman between 18 and 70 years old with a cervical HPV16 infection that either progressed to CIN3+ or cleared (not recorded which).

Points on this clone: The CDR3 extends 3 residues past the end of the read, so its final part is completed from the germline J gene. V is TRBV7-2 and J is TRBJ1-1, with TRBD1 as a possible D gene (6 bases). Germline CDR1 SGHTA, CDR2 FQGNSA. V shed 6 bases and J shed 5 bases, with 16 bases lying between them. The CDR3 is 14 residues long. The part of the CDR3 DNA that was read is TGTGCCAGCAGTCTTAACAGGGCTAGGACTGAA. Its translation: CASSLNRARTE. The complete CDR3 reads CASSLNRARTEAFF.

Comment on this clone: The read ends 3 residues shy of where the CDR3 ends; the end is completed using the germline J gene. V usage is TRBV29-1 and J usage is TRBJ2-2; 8 nucleotides match TRBD1. Trimming removed 2 bases from V and 9 bases from J; junction bases left unmatched: 5. Germline V gives CDR1 SQVTM, CDR2 ANQGSEA. CDR3 size: 13 residues. Partial CDR3 DNA: TGCAGCGTTGAAACCAGGGGGCTCAGGGAG. Its translation: CSVETRGLRE. The full CDR3 reads CSVETRGLRELFF.

Note on this clone: Read sequence stops 3 residues before the CDR3 end, and the germline J gene provides the missing end. The chain combines TRBV20-1 with TRBJ2-7; 14 bases match TRBD2. The germline V gene has CDR1 DFQATT and CDR2 SNEGSKA (reference sequence). This CDR3 comprises 18 residues. After removal of 1 base from V and 6 bases from J, the junction contained 14 bases not matched to a gene. CDR3 DNA, as far as it was read: TGCAGTGCTAGAGTTTTGGGACTAGCGGGAGACCCGACGGGCGAG. It is translated as CSARVLGLAGDPTGE. In full, the CDR3 reads CSARVLGLAGDPTGEQYF.

A note on this clone: The CDR3 goes on 3 residues after the read ends, and that part is filled in from the germline J gene. The rearrangement links TRBV7-6 to TRBJ2-7, with 11 positions matching TRBD2. From germline, CDR1 is SGHVS and CDR2 FNYEAQ. J was trimmed by 6 bases and V by 2 bases; bases with no gene match: 9. The CDR3 extends over 16 amino acids. CDR3 in amino acids: CASSLLAGGPGAEQYF. CDR3 DNA (partial): TGTGCCAGCAGCTTATTAGCGGGGGGGCCGGGAGCCGAG.

Notes on this clone: The read finishes 3 residues shy of the CDR3 end, and the germline J gene is used to complete it. The V and J genes are TRBV6-1 and TRBJ2-3; D perhaps matches TRBD2 (5 bases). CDR3 length equals 15 residues. CDR1 MNHNS and CDR2 SASEGT come from the germline V gene. The covered CDR3 bases are TGTGCCAGCAGTGCCGACACCCCTAGCAATCAGCCG. The encoded protein is CASSADTPSNQP. The full CDR3 reads CASSADTPSNQPQYF.

Notes on this clone: The read ends 3 residues before the CDR3 terminus; that terminus is restored from the germline J gene. The genes are TRBV20-1 and TRBJ2-5; D may be TRBD1 or TRBD2 (5 bases each). The CDR3 covers 14 residues. V shed 7 bases and J shed 5 bases, with 20 bases lying between them. CDR1 DFQATT and CDR2 SNEGSKA come from the germline V gene (reference sequence). CDR3 DNA, as far as it was read: TGCAGTGGAGGGGTAGGCCTGCCCATGGAGACC. Its translation is CSGGVGLPMET. The full CDR3 sequence reads CSGGVGLPMETQYF.

Regarding this clone: The DNA ends 3 residues before the CDR3 does, and the rest of the CDR3 is filled in from the germline J gene. The chain employs TRBV19 and TRBJ2-7; 8 positions match TRBD1. From germline, CDR1 is LNHDA and CDR2 SQIVND (reference sequence). J gave up 6 bases and V 5 bases, and 12 bases lay outside the gene matches. The CDR3 consists of 15 residues. CDR3 DNA, as far as it was read: TGTGCCAGTAGTGGTTCAGGACAGGGATTTTCCGAG. Translation gives CASSGSGQGFSE. The full CDR3 protein reads CASSGSGQGFSEQYF.

To note about this clone: The DNA ends 3 residues before the CDR3 does, and the rest of the CDR3 is filled in from the germline J gene. V gene TRBV2 combines with J gene TRBJ2-3; D might be TRBD2 (6 bases). Trimming stripped 3 bases from V and 2 bases from J, with 15 bases between. The CDR3 covers 16 residues. Germline V lookup: CDR1 SNHLY, CDR2 FYNNEI. The DNA read from the CDR3 is TGTGCCAGCAGTGAGATCCGGGGGAGACTCACAGATACG. Protein sequence: CASSEIRGRLTDT. The complete CDR3 sequence is CASSEIRGRLTDTQYF.

As concerns this clone: Read coverage stops 3 residues before the CDR3 terminus; the germline J gene supplies the remainder. This sequence joins TRBV19 and TRBJ1-2, with D maybe TRBD1 (6 bases). Germline V gene sequence: CDR1 LNHDA, CDR2 SQIVND (reference sequence). The CDR3 sequence is 14 residues long. The CDR3 DNA, read in part, is TGTGCCAGTAGCTCCGACAGGTACTTTGATACC. Translating it yields CASSSDRYFDT. The complete CDR3 sequence is CASSSDRYFDTYTF.

Worth noting for this clone: The CDR3 is cut off 3 residues early in the read; its end comes from the germline J gene. The chain combines TRBV20-1 with TRBJ2-1; 9 bases map to TRBD2. This CDR3 is 16 amino acids long. J gave up 5 bases and V 5 bases, and 13 bases lay outside the gene matches. The germline V gene encodes CDR1 DFQATT and CDR2 SNEGSKA (reference sequence). The covered CDR3 bases are TGCAGTGCTCCAGCCGGATTAGGCGGGAGGGACAATGAG. Translating gives CSAPAGLGGRDNE. The complete CDR3 reads CSAPAGLGGRDNEQFF.

About this clone itself: A read error may produce the germline difference seen at one junction end. From the germline J gene comes the end of the CDR3, since the read stops 3 residues before it. Additional DNA sequences in this sample encode the identical CDR3. The chain carries TRBV6-1 and TRBJ1-3, with 11 bases aligning to TRBD1. The length of the CDR3 is 18 residues. Per germline, CDR1 MNHNS and CDR2 SASEGT. This CDR3 is CASSEDARTGGYGNTIYF. CDR3 DNA (partial): TGTGCCAGCAGTGAAGACGCCAGGACAGGGGGCTACGGAAACACT.

Concerning this clone itself: The read gets to within 3 residues of the CDR3 end, and the germline J gene fills in the rest. The V and J genes are TRBV18 and TRBJ1-3; 9 nucleotides match TRBD1. Germline V lookup: CDR1 KGHSH, CDR2 LQKENI. CDR3 length: 16 amino acids. J lost 2 bases, V lost 3 bases, and 5 bases had no gene match. Partial CDR3 DNA: TGTGCCAGCTCACCGACAGGGGGGTTTACTGGAAACACC. Translation gives CASSPTGGFTGNT. The full CDR3 protein reads CASSPTGGFTGNTIYF.

The CDR3 reads CATRTGGTDTQYF. The DNA read from the CDR3 is TGCGCCACCCGGACAGGGGGCACAGATACG. This chain connects TRBV5-1 to TRBJ2-3; 9 positions match TRBD1. The read terminates 3 residues ahead of where the CDR3 ends, so the germline J gene completes it. With 9 bases clipped from V and 1 base from J, the junction kept 3 bases outside the gene matches. Germline V gives CDR1 SGHRS, CDR2 YFSETQ. The CDR3 runs 13 residues.

About this clone itself: Coverage ceases 3 residues before the CDR3 finishes, and the germline J gene fills in the end. The chain employs TRBV30 and TRBJ1-5; 8 nucleotides line up with TRBD1. V lost 6 bases to trimming and J lost 4 bases; unmatched junction nucleotides: 8. CDR1 and CDR2 (germline): GTSNPN, SVGIG (reference sequence). The CDR3 extends over 14 amino acids. CDR3 in amino acids: CACRQGLPNQPQHF. The part of the CDR3 DNA that was read is TGTGCCTGCCGACAGGGGCTCCCTAATCAGCCC.

The part of the CDR3 DNA that was read is TGTGCCAGCAGTGACGATCCGCCCTATGGT. As protein: CASSDDPPYG. The CDR3, in full, reads CASSDDPPYGQYF. The gene calls are TRBV2 and TRBJ2-4, with unresolved D. Sequencing ends 3 residues short of the CDR3 end; the germline J gene provides the rest. The CDR3 length is 13 residues. Germline loops: CDR1 SNHLY, CDR2 FYNNEI. Full variable domain (outside the CDR3, taken from reference TRBV2 and TRBJ2-4): EPEVTQTPSHQVTQMGQEVILRCVPISNHLYFYWYRQILGQKVEFLVSFYNNEISEKSEIFDDQFSVERPDGSNFTLKIRSTKLEDSAMYFCASSDDPPYGQYFGAGTRLSVL.

As regards this clone: Read coverage stops 3 residues before the CDR3 terminus; the germline J gene supplies the remainder. The gene calls are TRBV20-1 and TRBJ2-1, with 10 bases that match TRBD2. The CDR3 length is 16 residues. V dropped 2 bases and J dropped 4; count of bases not matched to a gene: 8. Germline V lookup: CDR1 DFQATT, CDR2 SNEGSKA (reference sequence). The CDR3 sequence is CSARTVTSGEYNEQFF. CDR3 DNA (partial): TGCAGTGCTAGAACGGTTACTAGCGGGGAATACAATGAG.

To note about this clone: The sequenced fragment ends 3 residues before the CDR3 boundary, so the rest is inferred from the germline J gene. The rearrangement links TRBV6-1 to TRBJ1-2; 12 positions match TRBD1. This CDR3 contains 15 residues. Trimming took 3 bases from V and 4 from J; bases not matched to a gene: 3. Germline lookup yields CDR1 MNHNS and CDR2 SASEGT. This chain's CDR3 is CASSEGQGATYGYTF. CDR3 DNA, as far as it was read: TGTGCCAGCAGTGAGGGACAGGGGGCTACCTATGGC.

As concerns this clone: The read ends 3 residues shy of where the CDR3 ends; the end is completed using the germline J gene. The V and J genes are TRBV19 and TRBJ1-5; tentatively, D is TRBD1 (6 bases). Germline assignment: CDR1 LNHDA and CDR2 SQIVND (reference sequence). The V end was cut by 6 bases, the J end by 3 bases, with 12 bases between. This CDR3 is built from 14 residues. The covered CDR3 bases are TGTGCCAGTAGCGACGGACAGATCAATCAGCCC. Residues: CASSDGQINQP. The whole CDR3 protein is CASSDGQINQPQHF.

Worth noting for this clone: The CDR3 end falls 3 residues outside the read, so it is completed with the germline J gene. The chain uses TRBV29-1 and TRBJ2-3; 7 bases match TRBD1. The CDR3 is made up of 14 amino acids. Losses at the gene ends were 6 bases for V and 3 bases for J; bases not matched to a gene: 9. Germline CDR1 reads SQVTM; CDR2 reads ANQGSEA. CDR3 in amino acids: CSVAPTGRTDTQYF. The sequenced CDR3 bases are TGCAGCGTGGCGCCGACAGGGCGGACAGATACG.

Concerning this clone itself: Read coverage stops 3 residues before the CDR3 terminus; the germline J gene supplies the remainder. The V gene is TRBV19, the J gene TRBJ1-3; no firm D call. The CDR3 spans 15 residues. V lost 2 bases and J 0 bases, leaving 8 bases between the germline ends. From germline, CDR1 is LNHDA and CDR2 SQIVND (reference sequence). This chain's CDR3 is CASSIRSTSGNTIYF. The sequenced CDR3 bases are TGTGCCAGTAGTATACGTTCTACCTCTGGAAACACC. Full variable domain (missing parts from reference TRBV19 and TRBJ1-3): DGGITQSPKYLFRKEGQNVTLSCEQNLNHDAMYWYRQDPGQGLRLIYYSQIVNDFQKGDIAEGYSVSREKKESFPLTVTSAQKNPTAFYLCASSIRSTSGNTIYFGEGSWLTVV.

With respect to this clone: The CDR3 end lies 3 residues beyond the end of the read and is filled in from the germline J gene. The J gene is TRBJ2-7, the V gene TRBV5-1; weak D call: TRBD2 (5 bases). Germline CDR1 SGHRS, CDR2 YFSETQ. Trimming left V 0 bases short and J 4 bases short, with 14 bases between. The CDR3 sequence is 15 residues long. The DNA read from the CDR3 is TGCGCCAGCAGCTTGGCAGGACTTGTGGTATACGAG. Its translation is CASSLAGLVVYE. The complete CDR3 protein is CASSLAGLVVYEQYF.

About this clone: The read gets to within 3 residues of the CDR3 end, and the germline J gene fills in the rest. This chain links TRBV29-1 with TRBJ1-4, with no clear D. The CDR3 extends over 13 amino acids. The germline CDR1 and CDR2 sequences are SQVTM and ANQGSEA. Trimming took 5 bases from V and 1 from J, leaving 8 bases between them. CDR3 residues: CSVSKGTNEKLFF. The covered CDR3 bases are TGCAGCGTTTCCAAAGGAACTAATGAAAAA.

About this clone itself: The read finishes 3 residues shy of the CDR3 end, and the germline J gene is used to complete it. The chain joins TRBV20-1 to TRBJ1-6; D possibly corresponds to TRBD1 (5 bases). The CDR3 runs 17 residues. The germline V and J ends were trimmed by 3 bases and 8 bases, with 23 bases remaining between them. The germline V gene encodes CDR1 DFQATT and CDR2 SNEGSKA (reference sequence). CDR3 loop: CSASASRRTTGDSPLHF. Incomplete CDR3 DNA: TGCAGTGCTAGTGCCTCGAGGAGAACAACGGGGGATTCACCC.

On this clone itself: The read terminates 3 residues ahead of where the CDR3 ends, so the germline J gene completes it. The chain recombines TRBV20-1 with TRBJ2-5; possible D gene TRBD2, 6 bases. The CDR3 runs 12 residues. From germline, CDR1 is DFQATT and CDR2 SNEGSKA (reference sequence). Trimming left V 3 bases short and J 5 bases short, with 10 bases between. This CDR3 reads CSASGGGETQYF. CDR3 DNA (partial): TGCAGTGCTAGCGGGGGTGGGGAGACC.

As to this clone: The CDR3 goes on 3 residues after the read ends, and that part is filled in from the germline J gene. The chain joins TRBV5-1 to TRBJ2-4; 7 nucleotides agree with TRBD1. This CDR3 comprises 12 residues. Germline CDR1 is SGHRS and CDR2 is YFSETQ. CDR3 region: CASTGDNYGQYF. The part of the CDR3 DNA that was read is TGCGCCTCCACAGGGGACAACTATGGT.

The CDR3 bases that were read are TGTGCCAGCAGTGAACTTCAGGAAGGGTATAAAGGC. It translates to CASSELQEGYKG. The entire CDR3 is CASSELQEGYKGYTF. The genes are TRBV2 and TRBJ1-2; D remains ambiguous. The sequence runs out 3 residues before the end of the CDR3; the remainder is reconstructed from the germline J gene. Germline assignment: CDR1 SNHLY and CDR2 FYNNEI. CDR3 length: 15 amino acids.

Note on this clone: The CDR3 extends 3 residues past the end of the read, so its final part is completed from the germline J gene. This chain uses TRBV19 with TRBJ1-1; D possibly corresponds to TRBD1 (6 bases). Trimming removed 2 bases from V and 1 base from J, with 23 bases in between. Germline CDR1 and CDR2: LNHDA and SQIVND (reference sequence). The CDR3 spans 19 residues. CDR3 in amino acids: CASSISPVSGETWNTEAFF. The CDR3 DNA, read in part, is TGTGCCAGTAGTATAAGCCCCGTGTCAGGGGAGACGTGGAACACTGAA.

The covered CDR3 bases are TGTGCCACTCGTCTGGCGGGAGGAGTTAATACC. It codes for CATRLAGGVNT. The CDR3 as a whole reads CATRLAGGVNTYTF. The rearrangement uses TRBV7-2 and TRBJ1-2; D gene unclear. The read ends 3 residues early relative to the CDR3; the germline J gene fills the gap. This CDR3 is 14 amino acids long. Germline V gene lookup returns CDR1 SGHTA and CDR2 FQGNSA. Full variable domain (remainder filled in from reference TRBV7-2 and TRBJ1-2): GAGVSQSPSNKVTEKGKDVELRCDPISGHTALYWYRQSLGQGLEFLIYFQGNSAPDKSGLPSDRFSAERTGGSVSTLTIQRTQQEDSAVYLCATRLAGGVNTYTFGSGTRLTVV.

With regard to this clone: The read comes to an end 3 residues before the CDR3 does, leaving the germline J gene to fill in the end. V is TRBV2 and J is TRBJ1-1; 8 bases fit TRBD1. CDR3 length equals 15 residues. Germline values: CDR1 SNHLY, CDR2 FYNNEI. The V and J ends lost 6 bases and 5 bases, in that order; junction bases with no gene match: 11. This CDR3 is CASSYLGQGKTEAFF. CDR3 DNA (partial): TGTGCCAGCAGCTATCTTGGACAGGGAAAGACTGAA.